Listed below are T cell receptor beta chains from one sample, sequenced in a study of radiotherapy plus CTLA-4 blockade in lung cancer. Measured with immunoSEQ multiplex PCR; TCRdb has only the in-frame clones, and not every one. The table shows about 95,000 clones, with 82% occurring only once. The material was peripheral blood, obtained from a patient treated with radiotherapy plus ipilimumab. These receptors were collected from a human donor with non-small cell lung cancer who had a partial response to radiotherapy plus ipilimumab. CDR3s include the opening cysteine and the closing phenylalanine or tryptophan. D genes are given only for firm matches. For some rows the clone size is stated as once, few or many, or as a class when expanded; others skip it.

J | D | V | size | DNA | CDR3
TRBJ1-1 | NA | TRBV27 | NA | TGTGCCAGCAGTTTACAGGGCAGAGCAGTTGAAGCTTTCTTT | CASSLQGRAVEAFF
TRBJ2-3 | TRBD1 | TRBV27 | NA | TGTGCCAGCAGCTGGACAGGGCCCTACCCAGATACGCAGTATTTT | CASSWTGPYPDTQYF
TRBJ2-3 | NA | TRBV28 | NA | TGTGCCAGCAGTCCAGGGTTTGGAGATACGCAGTATTTT | CASSPGFGDTQYF
TRBJ2-7 | TRBD2 | TRBV9 | NA | TGTGCCAGCAGTCGTAGCGGGACGTCCTACGAGCAGTACTTC | CASSRSGTSYEQYF
TRBJ2-7 | TRBD2 | TRBV5-1 | NA | TGCGCCAGCAGCTTGGGGCTAGCGGACCCCTACGAGCAGTACTTC | CASSLGLADPYEQYF
TRBJ2-7 | NA | TRBV6-5 | NA | TGTGCCAGCAGCTCCGGGTTAAGCTCCTACGAGCAGTACTTC | CASSSGLSSYEQYF
TRBJ1-2 | NA | TRBV6-5 | NA | TGTGCCAGCAGTCCCAGACAGAACTATGGCTACACCTTC | CASSPRQNYGYTF
TRBJ2-7 | NA | TRBV6-6 | few | TGTGCCAGCAGTTACAGTTGGGAGTTCTACGAGCAGTACTTC | CASSYSWEFYEQYF
TRBJ1-4 | NA | TRBV10-1 | NA | TGCGCCAGCAGTGAAGGAACGTTGGGCACTAATGAAAAACTGTTTTTT | CASSEGTLGTNEKLFF
TRBJ1-1 | NA | TRBV5-5 | NA | TGTGCCAGCACCACCCAGGGTCTCCCTGAAGCTTTCTTT | CASTTQGLPEAFF
TRBJ1-2 | NA | TRBV30 | NA | TGTGCCTCGAAGACGGGTTACTATGGCTACACCTTC | CASKTGYYGYTF
TRBJ1-1 | TRBD1 | TRBV7-6 | few | TGTGCCAGCAGTTCCAACAGGGGGCGCGAGGCTTTCTTT | CASSSNRGREAFF
TRBJ2-1 | TRBD1 | TRBV6-5 | many | TGTGCCAGCAGTCCCGGGACAGGGGGATGGAATGAGCAGTTCTTC | CASSPGTGGWNEQFF
TRBJ1-5 | NA | TRBV9 | NA | TGTGCCAGCAGCGTAGCCCCCCAGGGCAATCAGCCCCAGCATTTT | CASSVAPQGNQPQHF
TRBJ1-1 | NA | TRBV5-1 | NA | TGCGCCAGCAGCTTGGCCGGGGGGGACACTGAAGCTTTCTTT | CASSLAGGDTEAFF
TRBJ2-2 | NA | TRBV4-1 | few | TGCGCCAGCAGTCCCCGGCGGCTGGACACCGGGGAGCTGTTTTTT | CASSPRRLDTGELFF
TRBJ1-1 | NA | TRBV7-8 | NA | TGTGCCAGCAGCAACGAGGTGCGGAGGAACACTGAAGCTTTCTTT | CASSNEVRRNTEAFF
TRBJ1-1 | NA | TRBV2 | NA | TGTGCCAGCAGTGTTCTCAGGGGCGGGAACACTGAAGCTTTCTTT | CASSVLRGGNTEAFF
TRBJ2-7 | TRBD1 | TRBV2 | NA | TGTGCCAACAGGGGCGAAACCTACGAGCAGTACTTC | CANRGETYEQYF
TRBJ2-3 | TRBD1 | TRBV28 | NA | TGTGCCAGCAGCGTACAGGGGCCCACGGAAGATACGCAGTATTTT | CASSVQGPTEDTQYF
TRBJ2-7 | TRBD2 | TRBV10-3 | NA | TGTGCCATCGCGGGGGTAGGGGAGCAGTACTTC | CAIAGVGEQYF
TRBJ2-2 | TRBD2 | TRBV28 | NA | TGTGCCAGCAGGGGGGAGGGTGGGACCGGGGAGCTGTTTTTT | CASRGEGGTGELFF
TRBJ2-5 | NA | TRBV6-1 | NA | TGTGCCAGCCTCCAGGGAAGGGGAGAGACCCAGTACTTC | CASLQGRGETQYF
TRBJ2-3 | NA | TRBV7-9 | NA | TGTGCCAGCAGCCCTTACGAGGGAGGAACCACAGATACGCAGTATTTT | CASSPYEGGTTDTQYF
TRBJ2-7 | NA | TRBV23-1 | NA | TGCGCCAGCAGTCAGTGCCTCCGTGCGGGATTTTTCTACGAGCAGTACTTC | CASSQCLRAGFFYEQYF
TRBJ2-4 | NA | TRBV28 | NA | TGTGCCAGCAGTTTACCGGTAGCCAAAAACATTCAGTACTTC | CASSLPVAKNIQYF
TRBJ2-2 | NA | TRBV2 | NA | TGTGCCAGCAGCGACTCGGGTACCGGGGAGCTGTTTTTT | CASSDSGTGELFF
TRBJ2-2 | TRBD2 | TRBV7-9 | NA | TGTGCCAGCAGCTTGCTGCTCAGACTAGCGGGGGGAAACACCGGGGAGCTGTTTTTT | CASSLLLRLAGGNTGELFF
TRBJ2-7 | TRBD2 | TRBV6-1 | NA | TGTGCCAGCAGCAACCGCCCGATGGGACTATACGAGCAGTACTTC | CASSNRPMGLYEQYF
TRBJ1-1 | NA | TRBV7-3 | NA | TGTGCCAGCAGCCTCCGTGAGAGCACTGAAGCTTTCTTT | CASSLRESTEAFF
TRBJ1-5 | NA | TRBV4-1 | NA | TGCGCCAGCAGCCAAGATCCTGACTTCCCCGTGAGTGAGACCCAGCATTTT | CASSQDPDFPVSETQHF
TRBJ2-5 | TRBD1 | TRBV11-2 | NA | TGTGCCAGCAGCTCTACCGGGACAGGGGGCTCGGAGACCCAGTACTTC | CASSSTGTGGSETQYF
TRBJ1-1 | TRBD1 | TRBV5-1 | NA | TGCGCCAGCAGCTCAGGACAGGGGAACACTGAAGCTTTCTTT | CASSSGQGNTEAFF
TRBJ1-5 | TRBD1 | TRBV29-1 | NA | TGCAGCGTGACAGGGGGAATCGGTCAGCCCCAGCATTTT | CSVTGGIGQPQHF
TRBJ2-1 | TRBD1 | TRBV5-1 | NA | TGCGCCAGCAGCTCGACGCAGGGGGCCGCTTACAATGAGCAGTTCTTC | CASSSTQGAAYNEQFF
TRBJ2-4 | NA | TRBV10-1 | NA | TGCGCCAGCCGGGGGTTAACCAAAAACATTCAGTACTTC | CASRGLTKNIQYF
TRBJ1-3 | NA | TRBV4-1 | NA | TGCGCCAGCAGCCCAGGTACAGGCTCTGGAAACACCATATATTTT | CASSPGTGSGNTIYF
TRBJ2-2 | NA | TRBV5-4 | NA | TGTGCCAGCAGCTTGGGTGCGACAGGGGAGCTGTTTTTT | CASSLGATGELFF
TRBJ1-1 | NA | TRBV28 | NA | TGTGCCAGCAGCCATGGGAGGGGGGCCTTAGTGGGAGCTTTCTTT | CASSHGRGALVGAFF
TRBJ1-6 | NA | TRBV2 | NA | TGTGCCAGCATCGGCGGCTCTCGGAGTAATTCACCCCTCCACTTT | CASIGGSRSNSPLHF
TRBJ2-7 | TRBD1 | TRBV29-1 | NA | TGCAGTACCCGGTTGGGACAGGACTCCTACGAGCAGTACTTC | CSTRLGQDSYEQYF
TRBJ2-5 | NA | TRBV7-9 | NA | TGTGCCAGCAGCTGGGAAGAGGGAGTTGGGACCCAGTACTTC | CASSWEEGVGTQYF
TRBJ2-7 | NA | TRBV18 | NA | TGTGCCAGCTCAGACGAACAACAGGGTTCCTACGAGCAGTACTTC | CASSDEQQGSYEQYF
TRBJ2-1 | TRBD2 | TRBV28 | NA | TGTGCCAGTAGACTAGCGGGAGGGCCCGGCAATGAGCAGTTCTTC | CASRLAGGPGNEQFF
TRBJ1-3 | NA | TRBV28 | NA | TGTGCCGTTCGTGCCAGGGCTGGAAACACCATATATTTT | CAVRARAGNTIYF
TRBJ2-3 | NA | TRBV7-8 | few | TGTGCCAGCAGCCTAAGCACAGATACGCAGTATTTT | CASSLSTDTQYF
TRBJ2-5 | TRBD1 | TRBV7-6 | NA | TGTGCCAGCAGCCGCTACGGGACAGAAAAGGAAGAGACCCAGTACTTC | CASSRYGTEKEETQYF
TRBJ2-3 | NA | TRBV10-3 | NA | TGTGCCATCAGTGAGTCAGCGGGCGGACACACCAATACGCAGTATTTT | CAISESAGGHTNTQYF
TRBJ2-2 | NA | TRBV11-3 | NA | TGTGCCAGCAGCCGCGGAAGGATGACCGGGGAGCTGTTTTTT | CASSRGRMTGELFF
TRBJ2-7 | NA | TRBV5-1 | NA | TGCGCCAGCAGCGACCAGGGTCACGAGCAGTACTTC | CASSDQGHEQYF
TRBJ1-1 | NA | TRBV12-2 | NA | TGTGCAAGTCGCTTAGCGGTTTACAGGGGAAACACTGAAGCTTTCTTT | CASRLAVYRGNTEAFF
TRBJ1-6 | TRBD1 | TRBV5-1 | NA | TGCGCCAGCAGCCCAGAGACAGGGCCGGATTCACCCCTCCACTTT | CASSPETGPDSPLHF
TRBJ1-1 | TRBD1 | TRBV7-8 | once | TGTGCCAGCAGCCCCCGGACAGGGGGCGAGACTGAAGCTTTCTTT | CASSPRTGGETEAFF
TRBJ2-5 | TRBD1 | TRBV19 | NA | TGTGCCTGCAACAACAGGGGCGGCGAGACCCAGTACTTC | CACNNRGGETQYF
TRBJ2-5 | NA | TRBV5-1 | NA | TGCGCCACCGCGAAAGAGGGACTCCCCCAAGAGACCCAGTACTTC | CATAKEGLPQETQYF
TRBJ1-2 | NA | TRBV10-3 | many | TGTGCCATTAGCCCGACAGGCTATGGCTACACCTTC | CAISPTGYGYTF
TRBJ2-3 | NA | TRBV10-2 | NA | TGCGCCACCCGACAGGAGTCTAGCACAGATACGCAGTATTTT | CATRQESSTDTQYF